These 21 T cell receptor beta chains originate from one sample sequenced in a study of blood T cell repertoires in COVID-19. Using immunoSEQ multiplex PCR, the repertoire was profiled, and TCRdb retains in-frame clones only, with some absent. The table shows approximately 300,000 clones, with under 90% occurring only once. Sample: peripheral blood. The receptors shown here come from a young woman with COVID-19, enrolled during active disease.

The chain combines TRBV19 with TRBJ1-2, with D perhaps matching TRBD1 (6 bases). Germline CDR1 reads LNHDA; CDR2 reads SQIVND (reference sequence). Trimming cost V 5 bases and J 8 bases, with 15 bases left between them. The CDR3 is made up of 13 amino acids. The CDR3 sequence: CASSPRDKGGYTF. CDR3 bases: TGTGCCAGTAGTCCCCGGGACAAAGGAGGCTACACCTTC.

V and J are TRBV5-4 and TRBJ2-3; 9 bases line up with TRBD2. The CDR3 contains 15 residues. V shed 5 bases and J 2 bases; nucleotides not matched to a gene: 6. The germline gives CDR1 SGHNT, CDR2 YYREEE (reference sequence). CDR3 protein: CASSVPGLATDTQYF. The CDR3 region has the DNA TGTGCCAGCAGTGTACCGGGACTAGCCACAGATACGCAGTATTTT.

The chain combines TRBV6-2 or TRBV6-3 with TRBJ1-1, with TRBD1 identical over 9 bases. This CDR3 region has 14 residues. Germline V gene lookup returns CDR1 MNHEY and CDR2 SVGEGT. Trimming at V came to 3 bases and at J to 5 bases, leaving 4 bases not matched to a gene. The CDR3 nucleotides read TGTGCCAGCAGTTATACAGGGGGCCGGACTGAAGCTTTCTTT. Its protein product is CASSYTGGRTEAFF.

This chain connects TRBV5-1 to TRBJ2-3; D may be TRBD2 (7 bases). Trimming pared 4 bases from V and 5 bases from J, leaving 17 bases between. Germline CDR1 SGHRS, CDR2 YFSETQ. The CDR3 covers 15 residues. DNA of the CDR3: TGCGCCAGCAGCCCCCCGGCGGGGGCCTTAGATACGCAGTATTTT. This encodes CASSPPAGALDTQYF.

The CDR3 here is CSARGLVEAFF. The CDR3 coding sequence is TGCAGTGCCCGGGGACTTGTTGAAGCTTTCTTT. This chain links TRBV20-1 with TRBJ1-1; D may be TRBD1 (5 bases). V lost 6 bases and J 7 bases, leaving 12 bases between the germline ends. The length of the CDR3 is 11 residues. Per germline, CDR1 DFQATT and CDR2 SNEGSKA (reference sequence).

V usage is TRBV27 and J usage is TRBJ2-3; 7 bases fit TRBD2. The length of the CDR3 is 15 residues. The germline CDR1 and CDR2 sequences are MNHEY and SMNVEV (reference sequence). The V segment lost 2 bases and the J segment 1 base; nucleotides outside the gene matches: 3. The CDR3 coding sequence is TGTGCCAGCAGTTTAAAGGCGGGGGGCACAGATACGCAGTATTTT. Amino acids: CASSLKAGGTDTQYF.

The CDR3 DNA follows: TGTGCCAGCAGTCGACAGGGGTTAGGCCTCGCAGATACGCAGTATTTT. This sequence encodes CASSRQGLGLADTQYF. The rearrangement uses TRBV2 and TRBJ2-3; 8 nucleotides line up with TRBD1. This CDR3 contains 16 residues. The germline V gene has CDR1 SNHLY and CDR2 FYNNEI. Trimming cost V 5 bases and J 4 bases; bases outside gene matches: 11. Using reference TRBV2 and TRBJ2-3 for the parts outside the CDR3, the full variable domain is EPEVTQTPSHQVTQMGQEVILRCVPISNHLYFYWYRQILGQKVEFLVSFYNNEISEKSEIFDDQFSVERPDGSNFTLKIRSTKLEDSAMYFCASSRQGLGLADTQYFGPGTRLTVL.

As DNA, the CDR3 is TGTGCCAGCAGCTCGCAGGGACTTCTAATCGGAGAGACCCAGTACTTC. Amino acid sequence: CASSSQGLLIGETQYF. V is TRBV7-2 and J is TRBJ2-5; maybe TRBD2 (6 bases). The CDR3 consists of 16 residues. Trimming pared 4 bases from V and 4 bases from J, leaving 19 bases between. CDR1 SGHTA and CDR2 FQGNSA come from the germline V gene.

This clone was recorded once. Other nucleotide sequences from this sample produce the same CDR3. The J gene is TRBJ2-5, the V gene TRBV27; D remains unclear. Germline V gene sequence: CDR1 MNHEY, CDR2 SMNVEV (reference sequence). Deletions cut 3 bases from V and 2 bases from J, with 7 bases between. CDR3 length: 13 residues. The CDR3 protein is CASSFREQETQYF. The CDR3 bases are TGTGCCAGCAGTTTCCGAGAACAAGAGACCCAGTACTTC.

This chain joins TRBV12-3 or TRBV12-4 and TRBJ2-1; D is ambiguous. V lost 9 bases to trimming and J lost 2 bases, with 11 bases between them. The CDR3 spans 13 residues. CDR3 sequence (DNA): TGTGCCAGTTTAGCCGCAACCTACAATGAGCAGTTCTTC. Residues: CASLAATYNEQFF.

The rearrangement links TRBV2 to TRBJ2-2, with 14 bases fitting TRBD2. This CDR3 comprises 17 residues. V lost 8 bases to trimming and J lost 0 bases; unmatched junction nucleotides: 5. CDR1 SNHLY and CDR2 FYNNEI come from the germline V gene. CDR3 DNA: TGTGCCAGCTGGGGACTAGCGGGGGCCTCGAACACCGGGGAGCTGTTTTTT. As protein: CASWGLAGASNTGELFF.

In the case of this clone: Other DNA sequences in the same sample also yield this CDR3. The V gene is TRBV5-4, the J gene TRBJ2-3; 8 nucleotides line up with TRBD2. Germline values: CDR1 SGHNT, CDR2 YYREEE (reference sequence). This CDR3 has 14 residues. V shed 5 bases and J 2 bases; nucleotides not matched to a gene: 4. CDR3 DNA: TGTGCCAGCAGTTCGGGGGGGTCCACAGATACGCAGTATTTT. As protein: CASSSGGSTDTQYF. Drawing the rest from reference TRBV5-4 and TRBJ2-3, the complete variable domain is ETGVTQSPTHLIKTRGQQVTLRCSSQSGHNTVSWYQQALGQGPQFIFQYYREEENGRGNFPPRFSGLQFPNYSSELNVNALELDDSALYLCASSSGGSTDTQYFGPGTRLTVL.

The V call is TRBV5-6, the J call TRBJ2-7; TRBD1 might be the D (5 bases). The CDR3 totals 15 residues. Germline CDR1 SGHDT, CDR2 YYEEEE. V was shortened by 4 bases and J by 2 bases, with 16 bases between the two germline ends. Here the CDR3 reads CASSPPYQGTYEQYV. CDR3 sequence (DNA): TGTGCCAGCAGCCCGCCATACCAGGGCACCTACGAGCAGTACGTC.

The chain has TRBV6-5 and TRBJ1-2, with 9 bases fitting TRBD1. This CDR3 contains 14 residues. CDR1 and CDR2 from the germline V gene are MNHEY and SVGAGI. V shed 8 bases, J shed 6 bases, and the junction held 10 bases outside the gene matches. The CDR3 DNA sequence: TGTGCCAGCGAGACAGGGGGTGATTTGGATGGCTACACCTTC. Translating gives CASETGGDLDGYTF.

CDR3 sequence (DNA): TGCGCCAGCAGCCCGTTCGGGGGGAGTACAGATACGCAGTATTTT. Protein product: CASSPFGGSTDTQYF. This chain uses TRBV5-1 with TRBJ2-3, with TRBD2 matching over 7 bases. The germline CDR1 and CDR2 sequences are SGHRS and YFSETQ. Trimming at V came to 4 bases and at J to 3 bases, leaving 8 bases not matched to a gene. This CDR3 is 15 amino acids long.

The chain has TRBV27 and TRBJ1-1; D is unresolved. This CDR3 is 12 amino acids long. Germline CDR1 and CDR2: MNHEY and SMNVEV (reference sequence). V lost 7 bases and J 2 bases, leaving 8 bases between the germline ends. CDR3 sequence (DNA): TGTGCCAGCAAGGAGACCAACACTGAAGCTTTCTTT. Amino acid sequence: CASKETNTEAFF.

This chain joins TRBV20-1 and TRBJ1-2, with D hard to call. The CDR3 has 11 residues. Trimming took off 6 bases at V and 7 bases at J, with 12 bases between the two ends. From germline, CDR1 is DFQATT and CDR2 SNEGSKA (reference sequence). The CDR3 region has the DNA TGCAGTGCCACCACCGAGGGTGGCTACACCTTC. Translated: CSATTEGGYTF.

The chain links TRBV9 to TRBJ1-2; D might be TRBD1 (5 bases). Germline V lookup: CDR1 SGDLS, CDR2 YYNGEE. The V gene lost 7 bases and the J gene lost 1 base, with 17 bases spanning the gap. This CDR3 is 15 amino acids long. The DNA for the CDR3 is TGTGCCAGCCATTCTGGGGGAGGAGGTAACTATGGCTACACCTTC. Protein: CASHSGGGGNYGYTF.

CDR3 nucleotide sequence: TGTGCCACCAGAGCTTTAGGTACAGGGGCTACTGAAGCTTTCTTT. Translated: CATRALGTGATEAFF. This chain uses TRBV15 with TRBJ1-1; 7 nucleotides line up with TRBD1. This CDR3 has 15 amino acids. V was pared by 6 bases and J by 5 bases, with 12 bases of the junction left unmatched. The germline V gene has CDR1 LNHNV and CDR2 YYDKDF (reference sequence).

This clone was observed a few times. V is TRBV19 and J is TRBJ2-2; D possibly corresponds to TRBD2 (6 bases). Germline V gene lookup returns CDR1 LNHDA and CDR2 SQIVND (reference sequence). This CDR3 region has 16 residues. Trimming pared 7 bases from V and 6 bases from J, leaving 21 bases between. The CDR3: CASKPGANFNPGELFF. The CDR3, as DNA: TGTGCCAGTAAACCGGGAGCTAATTTTAACCCCGGGGAGCTGTTTTTT. The full variable domain, in which reference TRBV19 and TRBJ2-2 provide the parts outside the CDR3, is DGGITQSPKYLFRKEGQNVTLSCEQNLNHDAMYWYRQDPGQGLRLIYYSQIVNDFQKGDIAEGYSVSREKKESFPLTVTSAQKNPTAFYLCASKPGANFNPGELFFGEGSRLTVL.

The gene calls are TRBV4-1 and TRBJ2-4; 7 bases are a match to TRBD1. Germline lookup yields CDR1 MGHRA and CDR2 YSYEKL. V gave up 8 bases and J gave up 0 bases; unmatched junction bases: 1. This CDR3 has 13 amino acids. CDR3 coding DNA: TGCGCCAGCTGGGACAGAGCCAAAAACATTCAGTACTTC. This encodes CASWDRAKNIQYF.